The following is a T cell receptor (beta chain) sequence with its context. The data were taken from a study of T cell changes during pregnancy in multiple sclerosis. The germline V and J ends were trimmed by 5 bases and 2 bases, with 4 bases remaining between them. The CDR3 totals 13 residues. From germline, CDR1 is SNHLY and CDR2 FYNNEI. TCRdb's table, derived via immunoSEQ multiplex PCR, lists solely in-frame clones and lacks some. The sample consists of approximately 65,000 clones, around 96% of them appearing once. The source is a female donor with multiple sclerosis, enrolled in a pregnancy study. This specimen was CD8+ T cells from peripheral blood mononuclear cells, taken after pregnancy. V usage is TRBV2 and J usage is TRBJ2-6; D is uncertain. The CDR3 DNA is TGTGCCAGCAGTCTACCTGGGGCCAACGTCCTGACTTTC. Protein sequence: CASSLPGANVLTF. The full variable domain, its missing parts supplied by reference TRBV2 and TRBJ2-6, is EPEVTQTPSHQVTQMGQEVILRCVPISNHLYFYWYRQILGQKVEFLVSFYNNEISEKSEIFDDQFSVERPDGSNFTLKIRSTKLEDSAMYFCASSLPGANVLTFGAGSRLTVL.